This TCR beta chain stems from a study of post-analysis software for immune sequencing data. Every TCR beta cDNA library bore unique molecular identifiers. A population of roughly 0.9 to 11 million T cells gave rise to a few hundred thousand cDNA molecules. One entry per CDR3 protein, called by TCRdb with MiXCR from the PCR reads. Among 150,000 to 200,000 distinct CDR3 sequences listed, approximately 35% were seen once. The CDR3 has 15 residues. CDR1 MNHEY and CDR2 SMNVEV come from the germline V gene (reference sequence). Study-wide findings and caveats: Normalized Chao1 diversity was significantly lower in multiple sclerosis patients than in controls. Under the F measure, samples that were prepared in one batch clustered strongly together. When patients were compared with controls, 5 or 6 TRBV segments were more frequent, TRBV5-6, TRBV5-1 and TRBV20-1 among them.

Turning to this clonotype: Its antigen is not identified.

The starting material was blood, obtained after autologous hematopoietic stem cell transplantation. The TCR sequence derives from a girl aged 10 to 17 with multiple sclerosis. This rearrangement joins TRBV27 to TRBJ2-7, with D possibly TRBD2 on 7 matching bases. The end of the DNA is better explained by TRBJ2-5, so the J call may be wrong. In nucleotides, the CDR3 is TGTGCCAGCAGTTTGGGGGGGAGGGGGATAGAGACCCAGTACTTC. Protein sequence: CASSLGGRGIETQYF.